This record looks at one T cell receptor beta chain sequence and its context. Its antigen remains unidentified. Base qualities are missing; no much larger clone stands one base away. This sample's treatment or condition label indicates: live attenuated yellow fever vaccine strain. At each blood-draw timepoint, two biological replicates of bulk PBMCs were obtained. PBMCs were isolated from peripheral blood using a standard Ficoll-Paque protocol. TriZol was used to extract RNA from bulk PBMCs, CD4 and CD8 fractions, and dextramer-positive and dextramer-negative fractions. This specimen belongs to a study of T cells after yellow fever vaccination (dated by TCRdb to the late 2010s). Regarding the complete study: The SMART-Seq v4 Ultra Low Input RNA kit was used to prepare libraries from fractions with low cell numbers. To track T-cell clones before and after primary and booster YFV17D yellow fever vaccination, bulk TCR alpha and beta repertoires were sequenced longitudinally. Blood was drawn at multiple timepoints before and after primary and secondary immunization, with bulk PBMC replicates and cell subsets isolated. Two healthy male donors, one aged 18 to 29 and one aged 30 to 40 years, made up the cohort. General study outcomes and caveats: Computational filtering was required because FACS-sorted repertoires could contain abundant contaminating clonotypes from the bulk population. Only a couple of donors were included in the study, so the extent to which the findings can be generalized is limited. A small fraction of clonotypes showed up in both the CD4 and CD8 compartments, probably as a result of convergent recombination. The secondary T-cell response was found to be weaker but faster than the primary response, with a peak reached on day 5 rather than on day 15. Most clones expanded after primary vaccination were re-detected after the booster (96% of CD4 and 88% of CD8), suggesting broad memory maintenance.

TCR cDNA was made using 5'RACE template switching, a step that added a universal primer site and unique molecular identifiers. Priming of cDNA synthesis was performed from both the TCR alpha and TCR beta constant segments. Two PCR steps were used to amplify libraries, with sample barcodes and sequencing adapters being added in the second step. Sequencing of libraries was performed on Illumina HiSeq 2500 (2x100 bp) or NovaSeq (2x150 bp). The authors processed their data as follows. Reads were demultiplexed and collapsed into UMI consensus sequences with MIGEC, and V(D)J alignment was performed with MiXCR. Clonotypes responding to the vaccine were identified with edgeR on replicate PBMC samples, with the criteria of FDR below 0.01 and a log2 fold change above 5 up to day 15. CD4 or CD8 identity was assigned to each bulk clonotype according to whether the clonotype was present at higher abundance in the sequenced CD4 repertoire or the sequenced CD8 repertoire. TCRdb took the public reads, trimmed them with fastp at Q25, ran MiXCR for clone calling and kept in-frame beta chains. Merged by CDR3 protein, the rows form single entries marked with the most common genes and DNA. These V and J calls derive from TCRdb rather than the authors' analysis. The sample data list approximately 600,000 distinct CDR3 sequences, and more than 9% of these were observed just once. The ten largest account for 14% to 15% of the sample.

Trimming leaves V shorter by 5 bases and J shorter by 7 bases, with the junction holding 15 bases beyond the gene matches. CDR1 KGHSH and CDR2 LQKENI are derived from the germline V gene. The CDR3 contains 17 residues, cysteine and phenylalanine counted. The read is trimmed to its CDR3 DNA, 51 bases read in frame from base 1. The source is a man aged 30 to 45 who received the YFV17D yellow fever vaccine. The sample here was PBMCs, taken on the day of the yellow fever booster vaccination. The chain is assembled from TRBV18 and TRBJ2-3, with 10 central nucleotides matching TRBD1. In nucleotides, the sequence is TGTGCCAGCTCATCAACGATCGGACAGGGGGGTACACATACGCAGTATTTT. Translated, this gives CASSSTIGQGGTHTQYF. With the rest looked up from the reference TRBV18 and TRBJ2-3 genes rather than sequenced, the full variable domain is NAGVMQNPRHLVRRRGQEARLRCSPMKGHSHVYWYRQLPEEGLKFMVYLQKENIIDESGMPKERFSAEFPKEGPSILRIQQVVRGDSAAYFCASSSTIGQGGTHTQYFGPGTRLTVL.